The following is a T cell receptor beta chain sequence with its context. This clonotype was recorded a few times. The clone's antigen remains unknown. Within one base of it there is no much larger clone, and no base qualities were kept. This sample is part of a study of T cells after yellow fever vaccination (dated by TCRdb to 2018 to 2020). Notes on the research overall: The SMART-Seq v4 Ultra Low Input RNA kit was used to prepare libraries from fractions with low cell numbers. To track T-cell clones before and after primary and booster YFV17D yellow fever vaccination, bulk TCR alpha and beta repertoires were sequenced longitudinally. Two healthy male donors made up the cohort, one aged 18 to 29 years and the other aged 30 to 40 years. Blood samples were taken at several timepoints before and after primary and secondary immunization, and bulk PBMC replicates and cell subsets were isolated. Overall study outcomes, separate from this receptor: A small fraction of clonotypes appeared in both the CD4 and CD8 compartments, likely as a result of convergent recombination. The secondary T-cell response was found to be weaker but faster than the primary response, with a peak reached on day 5 rather than on day 15. Computational filtering was required because FACS-sorted repertoires could contain abundant contaminating clonotypes from the bulk population. The study included only two donors, which limits how far the findings can be generalized. After the booster, most clones that had expanded after primary vaccination were detected again (approximately 96% of CD4 and 70% to 90% of CD8), suggesting broad maintenance of memory.

TCR cDNA was synthesized by 5'RACE template switching, through which a universal primer site and unique molecular identifiers were introduced. cDNA synthesis was primed from both the TCR alpha and TCR beta constant segments. Library amplification involved two PCR steps, and the second step added sample barcodes and sequencing adapters. Libraries were sequenced on Illumina HiSeq 2500 (2x100 bp) or NovaSeq (2x150 bp). On the study's bioinformatics: Reads were demultiplexed and collapsed into UMI consensus sequences with MIGEC, and V(D)J alignment was performed with MiXCR. Clonotypes responding to the vaccine were identified with edgeR on replicate PBMC samples, with the criteria of FDR below 0.01 and a log2 fold change above 5 up to day 15. Each bulk clonotype received a CD4 or CD8 identity based on whether the sequenced CD4 or CD8 repertoire contained that clonotype at higher abundance. Starting from the raw public reads, TCRdb applied fastp trimming at Q25, assembled clones with MiXCR and retained in-frame beta chains. Rows with a matching CDR3 protein are joined into one entry that keeps the most common DNA and genes. TCRdb, rather than the study authors, made the V and J calls. Present in this sample are roughly 250,000 distinct CDR3 sequences, 13% of which were seen just once. 0.45% to 0.65% of the sample comes from the top ten.

V gives up 8 bases and J gives up 5 bases, and the segment between their germline ends measures 20 bases. From the cysteine up to the phenylalanine, the CDR3 has a length of 15 residues. The DNA shown is the 45-base CDR3, in frame from base 1. Based on the germline V gene, the CDR1 and CDR2 sequences are SGHTA and FQGNSA. Per the publication, the treatment or condition label means: live attenuated yellow fever vaccine strain. PBMCs were isolated from peripheral blood using a standard Ficoll-Paque protocol. Dynabeads CD4 and CD8 positive selection kits were used to isolate the CD4 and CD8 T-cell fractions. TriZol was used to extract RNA from bulk PBMCs, CD4 and CD8 fractions, and dextramer-positive and dextramer-negative fractions.

The input for sequencing was CD4+ T cells sorted from PBMCs, taken 45 days after the yellow fever booster vaccination. This receptor was identified in a man aged 30 to 45 who received the YFV17D yellow fever vaccine. The rearrangement combines TRBV7-2 with TRBJ2-3, with a tentative D gene TRBD1 over 7 matching bases. In nucleotide form, the sequence is TGTGCCAGCTCCGAGGGGGCGGGGCGGATAGATACGCAGTATTTT. This codes for CASSEGAGRIDTQYF.